This T cell receptor beta chain emerged from a study of T cell responses to AZD1222 COVID-19 vaccine. Study-wide results and limits: Epitopes outside B.1.351 and B.1.1.7 mutated regions reportedly drew nearly half of spike TCRs. Donor demographics were predominantly white British with a female majority; clonal diversity may be underestimated.

A word on this clone: The antigen is undetermined.

This CDR3 is built from 14 residues. V shed 2 bases and J shed 5 bases, with 15 bases lying between them. Germline V CDR1 and CDR2: GTSNPN, SVGIG (reference sequence). Clones were read by immunoSEQ multiplex PCR, and TCRdb kept only the in-frame ones, dropping some. The table includes fewer than 120,000 clones, about 90% detected once. Sample: peripheral blood, taken on day 0 of AZD1222 vaccination. The chain combines TRBV30 with TRBJ1-1; no clear D. This sequence was found in an adult in good health. This CDR3 is CAWSHPPGGTEAFF. The CDR3 DNA is TGTGCCTGGAGTCATCCCCCAGGTGGAACTGAAGCTTTCTTT.